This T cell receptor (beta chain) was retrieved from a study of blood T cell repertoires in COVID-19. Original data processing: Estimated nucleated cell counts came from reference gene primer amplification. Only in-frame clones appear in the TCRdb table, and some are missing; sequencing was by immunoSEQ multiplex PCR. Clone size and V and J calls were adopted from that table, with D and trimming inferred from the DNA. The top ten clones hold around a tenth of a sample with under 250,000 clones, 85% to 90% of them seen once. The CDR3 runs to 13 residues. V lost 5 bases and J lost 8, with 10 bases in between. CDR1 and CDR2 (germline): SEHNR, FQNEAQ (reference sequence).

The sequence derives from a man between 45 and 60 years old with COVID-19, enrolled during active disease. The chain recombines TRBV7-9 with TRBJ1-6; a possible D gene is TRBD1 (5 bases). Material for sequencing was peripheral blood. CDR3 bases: TGTGCCAGCAGCGCGGCGGGGGATTCACCCCTCCACTTT. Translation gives CASSAAGDSPLHF.